This T cell receptor (beta chain) was observed in a study of T-cell memory formation after mild COVID-19. Overall study results and limits: Detection of some responders pre-infection suggested pre-existing cross-reactive memory T cells participated.

TCRdb reanalysed the 5' RACE reads using MiXCR and keeps one entry per CDR3 protein. There are some 150,000 distinct CDR3 sequences in the sample; 15% to 20% occur only once, and approximately 2.3% lies in the top ten. In germline, CDR1 is SGHTA, CDR2 FQGNSA. V shed 4 bases, J shed 7 bases, and the junction held 13 bases outside the gene matches. CDR3 length: 19 amino acids. Points on this clonotype: Its antigen is currently unknown.

The rearrangement links TRBV7-2 to TRBJ2-1; 16 bases are shared with TRBD2. This receptor was identified in an adult woman who had mild COVID-19 (a few samples of this study predate the infection). Cell type and time point are not known. Material: PBMCs or a T cell subset sorted from them (not recorded which). CDR3 sequence: CASSSWGTSGRAVVNEQFF. The CDR3, as DNA: TGTGCCAGCAGCTCATGGGGGACTAGCGGGAGGGCCGTCGTTAATGAGCAGTTCTTC.